The source of this T cell receptor beta chain is a study of cytomegalovirus exposure and HLA in healthy donors. Study-level information: A later analysis reported the same platform for the 110 or so validation repertoires and the 666 first-cohort repertoires.

The assay was immunoSEQ multiplex PCR, and TCRdb's table has in-frame clones only and misses some. The sample has 55,000 to 70,000 clones; 75% to 95% are singletons. The V and J ends lost 0 bases and 5 bases respectively, with 7 bases between them. The CDR3 runs to 13 residues. Germline CDR1 GTSNPN, CDR2 SVGIG (reference sequence). The chain links TRBV30 to TRBJ1-4; D unresolved. This receptor was identified in a woman in her thirties in good health and CMV-seronegative. Sequencing was done on a sample of PBMCs. CDR3 amino acids: CAWSVQRNEKLFF. The CDR3 DNA reads TGTGCCTGGAGTGTTCAGCGGAATGAAAAACTGTTTTTT.